These 3 T cell receptor beta chains were all obtained from the same sample, sequenced in a study of blood T cell repertoires in COVID-19. Libraries were prepared by immunoSEQ multiplex PCR; TCRdb keeps only in-frame clonotypes and omits some of them. The sample shows about 89,000 clones, 75% to 90% of them seen only once. Sequencing input: peripheral blood. These receptors were obtained from a woman over 75 with acute or convalescent COVID-19.

This chain links TRBV7-2 with TRBJ2-1; perhaps TRBD2 as D (6 bases). There are 12 residues in the CDR3. Germline values: CDR1 SGHTA, CDR2 FQGNSA. Trimming pared 1 base from V and 15 bases from J, leaving 13 bases between. CDR3 sequence (DNA): TGTGCCAGCAGCTTAGAAGCCGGGGGTGGGTTCTTC. As protein: CASSLEAGGGFF.

This clone was detected a few times. The CDR3, as DNA: TGCGCCAGCAGCCAAGTGGCAGGGAGGGTCTACGAGCAGTACTTC. It encodes CASSQVAGRVYEQYF. V is TRBV4-1 and J is TRBJ2-7, with 7 bases fitting TRBD2. V was clipped by 1 base and J by 3 bases; unmatched bases: 6. Germline CDR1 is MGHRA and CDR2 is YSYEKL. CDR3 length: 15 residues.

The chain carries TRBV27 and TRBJ2-1, with 8 nucleotides matching TRBD2. Germline loops: CDR1 MNHEY, CDR2 SMNVEV (reference sequence). This CDR3 has 17 residues. J was trimmed by 2 bases and V by 3 bases; bases with no gene match: 9. The CDR3 nucleotides read TGTGCCAGCAGTTTTGGGCGTGTCGGGAGGGCCTACAATGAGCAGTTCTTC. Its protein product is CASSFGRVGRAYNEQFF.